The 25 T cell receptor beta chains in this list originate from one sample, sequenced in a study of blood T cell repertoires in COVID-19. Sequencing was performed with immunoSEQ multiplex PCR; in TCRdb, only in-frame clones are kept and a portion is missing. The table includes 450,000 or so clones, about 88% detected once. Sequencing used peripheral blood. Every receptor here comes from a man between 18 and 35 years old with COVID-19, enrolled during active disease.

This chain connects TRBV6-2 or TRBV6-3 to TRBJ2-1; tentative D call: TRBD1 (6 bases). CDR3 length: 14 amino acids. Germline V gives CDR1 MNHEY, CDR2 SVGEGT. Trimming took 2 bases from V and 16 from J, leaving 21 bases between them. DNA of the CDR3: TGTGCCAGCAGTTACGGGCAGGGGAATTGGGTGGGTTTCTTC. Amino acid sequence: CASSYGQGNWVGFF.

The chain uses TRBV9 and TRBJ2-7; the D is unclear. In germline, CDR1 is SGDLS, CDR2 YYNGEE. This CDR3 comprises 14 residues. V shed 3 bases and J shed 2 bases, with 12 bases lying between them. The CDR3 protein is CASSANTGTYEQYF. CDR3 nucleotides: TGTGCCAGCAGCGCAAATACGGGTACCTACGAGCAGTACTTC. Using reference TRBV9 and TRBJ2-7 for the parts outside the CDR3, the full variable domain is DSGVTQTPKHLITATGQRVTLRCSPRSGDLSVYWYQQSLDQGLQFLIQYYNGEERAKGNILERFSAQQFPDLHSELNLSSLELGDSALYFCASSANTGTYEQYFGPGTRLTVT.

The V and J genes are TRBV5-1 and TRBJ2-1; 9 nucleotides agree with TRBD2. From germline, CDR1 is SGHRS and CDR2 YFSETQ. The V segment lost 2 bases and the J segment 12 bases; nucleotides outside the gene matches: 0. This CDR3 has 11 amino acids. The CDR3 loop is CASSLAGGQFF. The CDR3 DNA sequence: TGCGCCAGCAGCTTAGCGGGAGGGCAGTTCTTC.

The rearrangement links TRBV30 to TRBJ2-4, with no clear D. Trimming took off 0 bases at V and 0 bases at J, with 15 bases between the two ends. The CDR3 contains 17 residues. Germline V lookup: CDR1 GTSNPN, CDR2 SVGIG (reference sequence). DNA for the CDR3: TGTGCCTGGAGTGTACCCAGTGCCAGGTTAGCCAAAAACATTCAGTACTTC. This sequence encodes CAWSVPSARLAKNIQYF.

The chain uses TRBV9 and TRBJ1-6; 10 nucleotides align to TRBD1. The CDR3 extends over 17 amino acids. After removal of 4 bases from V and 4 bases from J, the junction contained 8 bases not matched to a gene. Germline V gene data show CDR1 as SGDLS and CDR2 as YYNGEE. The CDR3 DNA is TGTGCCAGCAGCCAGACCACGGGACAGGGGTATAATTCACCCCTCCACTTT. Protein product: CASSQTTGQGYNSPLHF. The variable domain in full, with the rest retrieved from reference TRBV9 and TRBJ1-6, is DSGVTQTPKHLITATGQRVTLRCSPRSGDLSVYWYQQSLDQGLQFLIQYYNGEERAKGNILERFSAQQFPDLHSELNLSSLELGDSALYFCASSQTTGQGYNSPLHFGNGTRLTVT.

This rearrangement joins TRBV18 to TRBJ2-7, with 11 nucleotides matching TRBD2. This CDR3 contains 15 residues. J lost 3 bases, V lost 3 bases, and 4 bases had no gene match. CDR1 KGHSH and CDR2 LQKENI come from the germline V gene. CDR3 nucleotides: TGTGCCAGCTCACCCTCTAGCGGGAGGAACTACGAGCAGTACTTC. Translation: CASSPSSGRNYEQYF.

This chain links TRBV5-1 with TRBJ2-7, with TRBD1 as a possible D gene (5 bases). The CDR3 runs 12 residues. Germline lookup yields CDR1 SGHRS and CDR2 YFSETQ. The V end was cut by 7 bases, the J end by 4 bases, with 12 bases between. The CDR3 DNA reads TGCGCCAGCCGACTCCAGGGTTACGAGCAGTACTTC. Its translation is CASRLQGYEQYF.

The chain couples TRBV27 to TRBJ1-2; a weak D match, TRBD1 (5 bases). This CDR3 region has 13 residues. V was cut by 0 bases and J by 8 bases, with 10 bases left in between. Germline CDR1 and CDR2: MNHEY and SMNVEV (reference sequence). The CDR3, as DNA: TGTGCCAGCAGTTTATCGCAGGGTTGGGGCTACACCTTC. This codes for CASSLSQGWGYTF.

The chain has TRBV6-5 and TRBJ2-5; unclear D gene. This CDR3 has 12 amino acids. Germline V lookup: CDR1 MNHEY, CDR2 SVGAGI. V was clipped by 10 bases and J by 7 bases, with 16 bases between them. CDR3 region: CAIEVKMRTQYF. In DNA, the CDR3 is TGTGCCATCGAGGTAAAGATGCGGACCCAGTACTTC.

The CDR3 bases are TGTGCCAGCTCACCACCTAAGGGGACAGGGCCGCCTGGCTACACCTTC. It is translated as CASSPPKGTGPPGYTF. The chain recombines TRBV18 with TRBJ1-2; 9 nucleotides match TRBD1. Germline CDR1 reads KGHSH; CDR2 reads LQKENI. V lost 0 bases to trimming and J lost 7 bases; unmatched junction nucleotides: 9. CDR3 length: 16 residues.

The chain couples TRBV6-6 to TRBJ2-1, with TRBD2 matching 9 bases. The germline CDR1 and CDR2 sequences are MNHNY and SVGAGI (reference sequence). The CDR3 contains 14 residues. Trimming at V came to 6 bases and at J to 8 bases, leaving 8 bases not matched to a gene. This chain's CDR3 is CASRAGLANDEQFF. CDR3 DNA sequence: TGTGCCAGCAGGGCCGGACTAGCGAATGATGAGCAGTTCTTC.

The chain recombines TRBV27 with TRBJ1-4; perhaps TRBD1 as D (5 bases). Germline CDR1 and CDR2: MNHEY and SMNVEV (reference sequence). Trimming left V 4 bases short and J 7 bases short, with 16 bases between. The CDR3 is 15 amino acids. CDR3 region: CASSSWDGEGEKLFF. The CDR3 DNA follows: TGTGCCAGCAGTTCTTGGGACGGGGAGGGTGAAAAACTGTTTTTT. Using reference TRBV27 and TRBJ1-4 for the parts outside the CDR3, the full variable domain is EAQVTQNPRYLITVTGKKLTVTCSQNMNHEYMSWYRQDPGLGLRQIYYSMNVEVTDKGDVPEGYKVSRKEKRNFPLILESPSPNQTSLYFCASSSWDGEGEKLFFGSGTQLSVL.

The rearrangement joins TRBV7-6 to TRBJ2-1; a weak D match, TRBD2 (6 bases). Germline V CDR1 and CDR2: SGHVS, FNYEAQ. The V gene lost 1 base and the J gene lost 15 bases, with 19 bases spanning the gap. There are 14 residues in the CDR3. The CDR3 loop is CASSLELTGGGVFF. CDR3 nucleotides: TGTGCCAGCAGCTTAGAGCTGACTGGGGGAGGTGTGTTCTTC. Full variable domain (rest looked up from reference TRBV7-6 and TRBJ2-1): GAGVSQSPRYKVTKRGQDVALRCDPISGHVSLYWYRQALGQGPEFLTYFNYEAQQDKSGLPNDRFSAERPEGSISTLTIQRTEQRDSAMYRCASSLELTGGGVFFGPGTRLTVL.

V is TRBV4-1 and J is TRBJ1-4; D gene unclear. The V end lost 3 bases, the J end lost 5 bases, and 10 bases lay between the germline ends. Germline V lookup: CDR1 MGHRA, CDR2 YSYEKL. The CDR3 runs 14 residues. This chain's CDR3 is CASSQAGVNEKLFF. CDR3 nucleotide sequence: TGCGCCAGCAGCCAGGCCGGAGTGAATGAAAAACTGTTTTTT.

J is TRBJ2-3 and V is TRBV7-9, with D possibly matching TRBD1 (6 bases). The CDR3 sequence is 16 residues long. V was pared by 4 bases and J by 2 bases, with 16 bases between. Germline values: CDR1 SEHNR, CDR2 FQNEAQ (reference sequence). CDR3 DNA sequence: TGTGCCAGCAGCTCCCCTGGCAGGACAGACACAGATACGCAGTATTTT. This gives the protein CASSSPGRTDTDTQYF.

The V gene is TRBV5-5, the J gene TRBJ2-1, with TRBD2 as a possible D gene (5 bases). CDR3 length: 15 residues. V lost 2 bases, J lost 4 bases, and 13 bases lay in between. CDR1 is SGHKS, CDR2 YYEKEE, per germline (reference sequence). CDR3 coding DNA: TGTGCCAGCAGCTTAACGACCGGACTGTACAATGAGCAGTTCTTC. Translated: CASSLTTGLYNEQFF.

V is TRBV4-1 and J is TRBJ1-6; D gene uncertain. CDR3 length equals 17 residues. V was clipped by 2 bases and J by 8 bases, with 19 bases between them. Germline V lookup: CDR1 MGHRA, CDR2 YSYEKL. The CDR3, as DNA: TGCGCCAGCAGCCAACACAGCTCCTTGCCCGATTATTCACCCCTCCACTTT. As protein: CASSQHSSLPDYSPLHF.

Note on this clone: Mismatch with germline at one junction end may stem from a read error. The chain joins TRBV29-1 to TRBJ2-7, with D possibly TRBD2 on 5 matching bases. CDR1 is SQVTM, CDR2 ANQGSEA, per germline. This CDR3 is 12 amino acids long. CDR3 DNA: TGCAGCGTCCAGACCCCACGGGGTGGATTGAACTTC. Translation gives CSVQTPRGGLNF.

This chain links TRBV13 with TRBJ1-1; possibly TRBD1 for D (5 bases). Germline V gene data show CDR1 as PRHDT and CDR2 as FYEKMQ (reference sequence). The CDR3 runs to 17 residues. Trimming shortened V by 2 bases and J by 1 base, and 17 bases separated the two germline ends. This chain's CDR3 is CASSLPSGETSNTEAFF. The CDR3 DNA is TGTGCCAGCAGCTTACCTTCGGGGGAGACCTCGAACACTGAAGCTTTCTTT. The full variable domain, rest sourced from reference TRBV13 and TRBJ1-1, is AAGVIQSPRHLIKEKRETATLKCYPIPRHDTVYWYQQGPGQDPQFLISFYEKMQSDKGSIPDRFSAQQFSDYHSELNMSSLELGDSALYFCASSLPSGETSNTEAFFGQGTRLTVV.

The chain is built from TRBV7-8 and TRBJ2-3; possible D gene TRBD2, 5 bases. V shed 3 bases and J shed 4 bases, with 20 bases lying between them. Germline V lookup: CDR1 SGHVS, CDR2 FQNEAQ. The CDR3 has 17 amino acids. CDR3: CASSLGRLFFTADTQYF. The CDR3 nucleotides are TGTGCCAGCAGCTTGGGTAGACTATTTTTTACAGCAGATACGCAGTATTTT.

The rearrangement links TRBV18 to TRBJ2-2; TRBD2 might be the D (6 bases). Germline CDR1 is KGHSH and CDR2 is LQKENI. Trimming left V 4 bases short and J 2 bases short, with 14 bases between. There are 16 residues in the CDR3. The CDR3 DNA reads as TGTGCCAGCTCACGAGGGACTTTTGTAAACACCGGGGAGCTGTTTTTT. It encodes CASSRGTFVNTGELFF.

The gene calls are TRBV24-1 and TRBJ2-3; D may be TRBD1 (8 bases). Germline loops: CDR1 KGHDR, CDR2 SFDVKD. With 4 bases removed from V and 5 bases from J, the gap between germline ends came to 18 bases. The CDR3 is made up of 16 amino acids. In nucleotides, the CDR3 is TGTGCCACCAGTGACCTTGGACAGGGCGGGGGAGATACGCAGTATTTT. It translates to CATSDLGQGGGDTQYF.

The rearrangement links TRBV10-2 to TRBJ2-5; 16 bases are a match to TRBD2. This CDR3 comprises 16 residues. CDR1 is WSHSY, CDR2 SAAADI, per germline. V dropped 9 bases and J dropped 4; count of bases not matched to a gene: 8. In DNA, the CDR3 is TGCGCCAGTATGGAAGGGACTAGCGGGAGGGGAGAGACCCAGTACTTC. Translation: CASMEGTSGRGETQYF.

CDR3: CATSYLGTSGNTIYF. CDR3 bases: TGTGCCACCTCCTACCTGGGGACATCTGGAAACACCATATATTTT. V gene TRBV19 combines with J gene TRBJ1-3; TRBD1 is a possible D gene (6 bases). Germline lookup yields CDR1 LNHDA and CDR2 SQIVND (reference sequence). V lost 10 bases and J 1 base, leaving 17 bases between the germline ends. This CDR3 has 15 amino acids.

The table lists this clone with a few counts. The rearrangement joins TRBV9 to TRBJ2-7, with TRBD2 identical over 11 bases. Germline lookup yields CDR1 SGDLS and CDR2 YYNGEE. The CDR3 has 14 residues. Trimming cost V 4 bases and J 6 bases; bases outside gene matches: 6. The CDR3 sequence is CASSLAGGPSEQYF. CDR3 nucleotides: TGTGCCAGCAGCTTAGCGGGAGGGCCATCCGAGCAGTACTTC.